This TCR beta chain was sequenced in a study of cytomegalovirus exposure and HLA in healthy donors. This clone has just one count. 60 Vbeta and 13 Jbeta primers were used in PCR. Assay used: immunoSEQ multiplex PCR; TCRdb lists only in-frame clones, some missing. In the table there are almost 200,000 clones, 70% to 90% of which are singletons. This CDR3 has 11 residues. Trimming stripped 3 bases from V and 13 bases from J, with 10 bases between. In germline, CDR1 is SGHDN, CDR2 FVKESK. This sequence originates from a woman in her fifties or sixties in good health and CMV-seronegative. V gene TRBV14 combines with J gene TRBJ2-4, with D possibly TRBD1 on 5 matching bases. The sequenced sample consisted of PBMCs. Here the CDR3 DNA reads TGTGCCAGCAGCCATTCAGGGCAACAGTACTTC. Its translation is CASSHSGQQYF.